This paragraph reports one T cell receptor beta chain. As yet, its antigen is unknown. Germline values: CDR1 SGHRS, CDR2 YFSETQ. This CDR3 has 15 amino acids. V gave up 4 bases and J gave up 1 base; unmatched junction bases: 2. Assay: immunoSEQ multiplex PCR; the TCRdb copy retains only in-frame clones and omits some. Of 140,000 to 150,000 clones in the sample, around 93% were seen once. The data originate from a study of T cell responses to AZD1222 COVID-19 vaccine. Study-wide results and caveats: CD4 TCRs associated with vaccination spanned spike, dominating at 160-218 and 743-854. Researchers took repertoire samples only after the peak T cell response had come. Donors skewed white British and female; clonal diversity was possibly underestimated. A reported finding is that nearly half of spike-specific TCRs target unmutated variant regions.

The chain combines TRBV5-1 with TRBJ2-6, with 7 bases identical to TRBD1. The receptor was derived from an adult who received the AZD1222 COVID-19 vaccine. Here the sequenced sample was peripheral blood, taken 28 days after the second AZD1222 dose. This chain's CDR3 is CASSTTGSGANVLTF. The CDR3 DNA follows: TGCGCCAGCAGCACGACAGGGTCTGGGGCCAACGTCCTGACTTTC.